The rows below give T cell receptor beta chains drawn from one sample of a study of blood T cell repertoires in COVID-19. Measured with immunoSEQ multiplex PCR; TCRdb has only the in-frame clones, and not every one. This sample has 190,000 or so clones; around 83% occur once, and the top ten carry 2.5% to 3%. The material sequenced was peripheral blood. These receptors were taken from a middle-aged man with active or convalescent COVID-19. Each CDR3 is given with its conserved first and last residue. The D gene is left open where the match is weak. The size entry is marked missing in some rows and otherwise reads once, few, many or a size class.

V	D	J	size	DNA	CDR3
TRBV23-1	.	TRBJ1-2	once	TGCGCCAGCACCCCGTTAGGGGCAAAAGGCTACACCTTC	CASTPLGAKGYTF
TRBV5-4	.	TRBJ2-3	.	TGTGCCAGCAGCTTGGAAGCATTAGATACGCAGTATTTT	CASSLEALDTQYF
TRBV6-2/TRBV6-3	.	TRBJ2-7	.	TGTGCCAGCAGTTACATACAGGGCCCACCCTACGAGCAGTACTTC	CASSYIQGPPYEQYF
TRBV5-1	.	TRBJ2-3	many	TGCGCCAGCCAGCCGGGATGGGATAGCGCAGATACGCAGTATTTT	CASQPGWDSADTQYF
TRBV12-3/TRBV12-4	.	TRBJ2-5	few	TGTGCCAGCAGTTTAACGACAGTGGAGACCCAGTACTTC	CASSLTTVETQYF
TRBV2	.	TRBJ1-1	.	TGTGCCAGCAGGCGACAGTATAACACTGAAGCTTTCTTT	CASRRQYNTEAFF
TRBV6-2/TRBV6-3	.	TRBJ1-1	.	TGTGCCAGCAGTTACGATGCGGCGGGGAACACTGAAGCTTTCTTT	CASSYDAAGNTEAFF
TRBV2	.	TRBJ1-2	.	TGTGCCAGCAGGAGGGAGAGGCAGGAAACATATCGCTACACCTTC	CASRRERQETYRYTF
TRBV5-8	TRBD2	TRBJ2-5	.	TGTGCCAGCAGCTTGTGGACTAGCGGGAGAATCGAGACCCAGTACTTC	CASSLWTSGRIETQYF
TRBV7-2	.	TRBJ2-7	.	TGTGCCAGCAGCTTAGGGACCGGGACATACTACGAGCAGTACTTC	CASSLGTGTYYEQYF
TRBV5-1	TRBD2	TRBJ2-3	.	TGCGCCAGCAGCACGCTAGCGGGAGGAGGGGCAGATACGCAGTATTTT	CASSTLAGGGADTQYF
TRBV5-1	TRBD2	TRBJ2-3	.	TGCGCCAGCAGTTACCGGGGGGGAGATACGCAGTATTTT	CASSYRGGDTQYF
TRBV10-2	.	TRBJ1-5	once	TGCGCCAGCAGTGACAACACAGGGCAGCCCCAGCATTTT	CASSDNTGQPQHF
TRBV10-3	TRBD1	TRBJ1-1	.	TGTGCCACTTTGCCGGGACAGGGGGGCACTGAAGCTTTCTTT	CATLPGQGGTEAFF
TRBV7-9	TRBD1	TRBJ1-3	.	TGTGCCAGCAGGGCAAAACACAGGGGATCTGGAAACACCATATATTTT	CASRAKHRGSGNTIYF
TRBV5-1	.	TRBJ1-6	.	TGCGCCAGCAGCTTGGGGGTAGCGCGGAATTCACCCCTCCACTTT	CASSLGVARNSPLHF
TRBV9	TRBD1	TRBJ1-2	.	TGTGCCAGCAGCGGGACAGGGATTCTGGATGGCTACACCTTC	CASSGTGILDGYTF
TRBV29-1	TRBD1	TRBJ1-4	.	TGCAGCGTCCTGGACAGGGGACGCTCTACTAAGGAAAAACTGTTTTTT	CSVLDRGRSTKEKLFF
TRBV28	TRBD1	TRBJ2-7	.	TGTGCCAGCAGCCGGGACAGGGGGCTTCGCGAGCAGTACTTC	CASSRDRGLREQYF
TRBV7-9	.	TRBJ1-5	.	TGTGCCAGCAGCTTCTCGGATCAGCCCCAGCATTTT	CASSFSDQPQHF
TRBV5-1	TRBD1	TRBJ1-4	.	TGCGCCAGCAGCCCGGTAGGACAGGGGGCGCCGGGTAATGAAAAACTGTTTTTT	CASSPVGQGAPGNEKLFF
TRBV19	.	TRBJ2-6	once	TGTGCCAGTAGTTATCAGGGAAGAAGGGCCAACGTCCTGACTTTC	CASSYQGRRANVLTF
TRBV18	TRBD1	TRBJ2-2	.	TGTGCCAGCTCACCAGACAGGGCCCCTAACACCGGGGAGCTGTTTTTT	CASSPDRAPNTGELFF
TRBV5-1	.	TRBJ1-6	.	TGCGCCAGCAGCTTGGTACAGATAAATTCACCCCTCCACTTT	CASSLVQINSPLHF
TRBV28	TRBD1	TRBJ2-5	.	TGTGCCAGCAGTCAGACAGGGGGACGAGAGACCCAGTACTTC	CASSQTGGRETQYF
TRBV7-9	.	TRBJ1-3	.	TGTGCCAGCAGCCCAACTGGAAACACCATATATTTT	CASSPTGNTIYF
TRBV19	TRBD2	TRBJ2-1	.	TGTGCCAGTAGACCGGGACTAGCGGGAGCAAACGAGCAGTTCTTC	CASRPGLAGANEQFF
TRBV7-2	.	TRBJ1-2	.	TGTGCCAGCAGCTTAGGGACAGTCCGTCATACCTTC	CASSLGTVRHTF
TRBV10-3	TRBD1	TRBJ2-2	.	TGTGCCATCAGTTTAGGGGGCGCGAACACCGGGGAGCTGTTTTTT	CAISLGGANTGELFF
TRBV7-7	.	TRBJ1-2	.	TGTGCTAGCAGCTCCACAACCTGGGACTCTGAAAACCGCCCCTTCTACTATGGCTACACCTTC	CASSSTTWDSENRPFYYGYTF
TRBV7-2	.	TRBJ1-2	.	TGTGCCAGCAGCTTAGTTAGCGGACAAAACTATGGCTACACCTTC	CASSLVSGQNYGYTF
TRBV2	TRBD2	TRBJ2-3	once	TGTGCCAGCAGTGCTCCGGGGGGGAGCACAGATACGCAGTATTTT	CASSAPGGSTDTQYF
TRBV7-2	.	TRBJ2-5	.	TGTGCCAGCAGCCAGATTACGCAGACCCAGTACTTC	CASSQITQTQYF
TRBV6-2/TRBV6-3	.	TRBJ1-2	.	TGTGCCAGCAGCCGACAGAACTATGGCTACACCTTC	CASSRQNYGYTF
TRBV5-5	TRBD1	TRBJ1-2	.	TGTGCCAGCGGGAAATTGACAGGGTTAGCCTTGGATGGCTACACCTTC	CASGKLTGLALDGYTF
TRBV14	.	TRBJ1-6	.	TGTGCCAGCAGCCAAGTGGCAGTTAATTCACCCCTCCACTTT	CASSQVAVNSPLHF
TRBV10-1	TRBD2	TRBJ2-3	.	TGCGCCAGTAGCTTGACTAGCGGGAGCGCAGATACGCAGTATTTT	CASSLTSGSADTQYF
TRBV18	TRBD1	TRBJ1-2	.	TGTGCCAGCTCACCATTGGGGACAGGGGAAATTGGCTACACCTTC	CASSPLGTGEIGYTF
TRBV9	.	TRBJ1-1	.	TGTGCCAGCAGCCCAGTTAACACTGAAGCTTTCTTT	CASSPVNTEAFF
TRBV24-1	TRBD1	TRBJ2-1	.	TGTGCCACCAGAACCCCGGGACAGGGGTGCGACGAGCAGTTCTTC	CATRTPGQGCDEQFF
TRBV6-5	.	TRBJ1-4	.	TGTGCCAGCAGGAATACAGGGCGAGGTGAAAAACTGTTTTTT	CASRNTGRGEKLFF
TRBV30	TRBD1	TRBJ2-5	.	TGTGCCTGGAGTCCCACAGGGGTTGGGGAGACCCAGTACTTC	CAWSPTGVGETQYF
TRBV6-4	.	TRBJ2-2	.	TGTGCCAGCAGACCTACAGGGTCCGACGGGGAGCTGTTTTTT	CASRPTGSDGELFF
TRBV27	TRBD1	TRBJ1-5	.	TGTGCCAGCAGTTTGACAGGGGGGAGTAGAGCAGGGAATCAGCCCCAGCATTTT	CASSLTGGSRAGNQPQHF
TRBV4-1	TRBD2	TRBJ2-7	once	TGCGCCAGCAGCCAAGTGGCTAGCGGGAGGAGCCCCGAGCAGTACTTC	CASSQVASGRSPEQYF
TRBV13	.	TRBJ1-3	few	TGTGCCAGCAGCCCGACAGGAAGAGGAAACACCATATATTTT	CASSPTGRGNTIYF
TRBV5-1	.	TRBJ1-5	.	TGCGCCAGCAGCTTGGATGGGGCCCCCAATCAGCCCCAGCATTTT	CASSLDGAPNQPQHF
TRBV19	.	TRBJ1-4	.	TGTGCCAGTACCCGGCGTGGAGGAGTTAATGAAAAACTGTTTTTT	CASTRRGGVNEKLFF
TRBV5-4	.	TRBJ2-3	.	TGTGCCAGCAGCTTTCTCGGCGGGAGCACAGATACGCAGTATTTT	CASSFLGGSTDTQYF
TRBV5-8	TRBD1	TRBJ2-2	.	TGTGCCAGCAGCCAGACAGGGGTGGACACCGGGGAGCTGTTTTTT	CASSQTGVDTGELFF
TRBV11-1	.	TRBJ1-1	.	TGTGCCAGCAGCCCGCGATTGAACACTGAAGCTTTCTTT	CASSPRLNTEAFF